The 10 T cell receptor beta chains listed next were all sequenced from one sample in a study of blood T cell repertoires in COVID-19. The data were produced by immunoSEQ multiplex PCR, yet TCRdb's version contains in-frame clones alone and is incomplete. The sample shows over 200,000 clones, approximately 86% of them seen only once. The sequenced material came from peripheral blood. The source is a woman between 25 and 40 years old with COVID-19, enrolled during active disease.

V gene TRBV27 combines with J gene TRBJ2-5, with a possible D match to TRBD1 (6 bases). The V and J ends lost 5 bases and 5 bases respectively, with 18 bases between them. The CDR3 extends over 15 amino acids. Germline-derived CDR1 and CDR2 are MNHEY and SMNVEV (reference sequence). The CDR3 loop is CASSPKWGRRETQYF. CDR3 coding DNA: TGTGCCAGCAGTCCCAAGTGGGGGCGTCGGGAGACCCAGTACTTC.

The chain carries TRBV7-2 and TRBJ1-4, with D perhaps TRBD1 (6 bases). Trimming stripped 2 bases from V and 5 bases from J, with 15 bases between. Germline CDR1 SGHTA, CDR2 FQGNSA. This CDR3 contains 16 residues. CDR3 sequence: CASSLMFGQGNEKLFF. The DNA of the CDR3 is TGTGCCAGCAGCTTAATGTTTGGTCAGGGGAATGAAAAACTGTTTTTT.

The chain has TRBV5-1 and TRBJ2-7; the D gene is possibly TRBD1 (6 bases). The CDR3 runs to 14 residues. V dropped 7 bases and J dropped 0 bases, with 14 bases sitting between them. CDR1 and CDR2 (germline): SGHRS, YFSETQ. The CDR3 region has the DNA TGCGCCAGCGGCGGACAGTTAAGCTCCTACGAGCAGTACTTC. Translating gives CASGGQLSSYEQYF.

The genes are TRBV19 and TRBJ2-6; a weak D match, TRBD1 (6 bases). V was pared by 4 bases and J by 0 bases, with 16 bases between. The CDR3 consists of 18 residues. Germline V gene sequence: CDR1 LNHDA, CDR2 SQIVND (reference sequence). The CDR3 region is CASSRDNVGLSGANVLTF. The CDR3 region has the DNA TGTGCCAGTAGTAGGGACAATGTGGGGCTCTCTGGGGCCAACGTCCTGACTTTC.

This clone came up many times. The gene calls are TRBV11-2 and TRBJ2-7; 9 nucleotides align to TRBD1. V shed 5 bases, J shed 9 bases, and the junction held 11 bases outside the gene matches. Germline CDR1 SGHAT, CDR2 FQNNGV. This CDR3 spans 14 amino acids. The CDR3 loop reads CASSKGQGLLGQYF. CDR3 DNA sequence: TGTGCCAGCAGCAAGGGACAGGGACTCCTAGGGCAGTACTTC. Variable domain in full (rest from reference TRBV11-2 and TRBJ2-7): EAGVAQSPRYKIIEKRQSVAFWCNPISGHATLYWYQQILGQGPKLLIQFQNNGVVDDSQLPKDRFSAERLKGVDSTLKIQPAKLEDSAVYLCASSKGQGLLGQYFGPGTRLTVT.

This clone was counted only a few times. This rearrangement joins TRBV29-1 to TRBJ2-7; 11 bases fit TRBD2. The CDR3 is made up of 12 amino acids. Germline V gives CDR1 SQVTM, CDR2 ANQGSEA. Trimming took 7 bases from V and 9 from J; bases not matched to a gene: 8. This CDR3 is CSAHSGREGQYF. The DNA of the CDR3 is TGCAGCGCTCATAGCGGGAGGGAGGGGCAGTACTTC.

V usage is TRBV7-2 and J usage is TRBJ2-3; the match to TRBD2 covers 9 bases. Unmatched junction bases numbered 8, after V lost 1 base and J lost 0 bases. This CDR3 is 18 amino acids long. Germline lookup yields CDR1 SGHTA and CDR2 FQGNSA. The CDR3 protein is CASSLELAGASSTDTQYF. Here the CDR3 DNA reads TGTGCCAGCAGCTTAGAACTAGCGGGTGCTTCTAGCACAGATACGCAGTATTTT.

V is TRBV9 and J is TRBJ2-1, with no clear D. The germline V and J ends were trimmed by 0 bases and 0 bases, with 10 bases remaining between them. Germline V gene sequence: CDR1 SGDLS, CDR2 YYNGEE. The CDR3 has 16 amino acids. In DNA, the CDR3 is TGTGCCAGCAGCGTAGCCGGGTTCAGCTCCTACAATGAGCAGTTCTTC. It specifies CASSVAGFSSYNEQFF.

The chain carries TRBV28 and TRBJ2-3; 9 nucleotides agree with TRBD1. In germline, CDR1 is MDHEN, CDR2 SYDVKM. V lost 5 bases and J lost 0; bases outside the gene matches: 3. This CDR3 comprises 15 residues. CDR3: CASSLDRGSTDTQYF. Here the CDR3 DNA reads TGTGCCAGCAGTCTTGACAGGGGGAGCACAGATACGCAGTATTTT.

The CDR3 bases are TGTGCCAGCAGGTTGGGACTAGATTCCTACAATGAGCAGTTCTTC. Protein product: CASRLGLDSYNEQFF. This rearrangement joins TRBV2 to TRBJ2-1; 8 bases match TRBD2. This CDR3 comprises 15 residues. The germline V gene has CDR1 SNHLY and CDR2 FYNNEI. J was trimmed by 1 base and V by 6 bases; bases with no gene match: 5.